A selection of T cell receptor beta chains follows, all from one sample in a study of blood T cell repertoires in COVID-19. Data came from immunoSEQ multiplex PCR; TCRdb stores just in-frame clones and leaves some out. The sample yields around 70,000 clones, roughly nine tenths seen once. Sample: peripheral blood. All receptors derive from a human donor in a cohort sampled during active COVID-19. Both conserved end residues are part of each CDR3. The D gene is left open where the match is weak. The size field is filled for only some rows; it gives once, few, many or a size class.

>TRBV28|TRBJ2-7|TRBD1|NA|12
TGTGCCAGCGGGACAGATCCTACGAAGCAGTACTTC
CASGTDPTKQYF
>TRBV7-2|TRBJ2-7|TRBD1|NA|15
TGTGCCAGCAGCTTCGGGACAGCCTCCTCCTACGAGCAGTACTTC
CASSFGTASSYEQYF
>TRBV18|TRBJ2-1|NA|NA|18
TGTGCCAGCTCAGCCAGCTCTCGAGCGGGAGACAGGGTCAATGAGCAGTTCTTC
CASSASSRAGDRVNEQFF
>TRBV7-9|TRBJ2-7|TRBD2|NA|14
TGTGCCAGCAGCTTATCCGGCGGGGGGAATGAGCAGTACTTC
CASSLSGGGNEQYF
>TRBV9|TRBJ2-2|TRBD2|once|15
TGTGCCAGCGGGGAGGGGACGCCTGGCACCGGGGAGCTGTTTTTT
CASGEGTPGTGELFF
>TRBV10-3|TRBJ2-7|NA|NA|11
TGTGCCATCAGCGGAGAATACGAGCAGTACTTC
CAISGEYEQYF
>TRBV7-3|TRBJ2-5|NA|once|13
TGTGCCAGCAGCTTCTTCAGGGGTGAGACCCAGTACTTC
CASSFFRGETQYF
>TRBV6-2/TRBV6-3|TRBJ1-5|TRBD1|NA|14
TGTGCCAGCAGCAACCAGGGGGCGGCTCAGCCCCAGCATTTT
CASSNQGAAQPQHF
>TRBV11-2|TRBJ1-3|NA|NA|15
TGTGCCAGCAGTTTACGAGGAGTATCCGGAAACACCATATATTTT
CASSLRGVSGNTIYF
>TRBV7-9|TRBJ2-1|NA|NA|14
TGTGCCAGCAGGCCCGTGTCCGCGGCCAATGAGCAGTTCTTC
CASRPVSAANEQFF
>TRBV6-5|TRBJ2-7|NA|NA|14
TGTGCCAGCAGTTACGCACAGGGAGCCTACGAGCAGTACTTC
CASSYAQGAYEQYF
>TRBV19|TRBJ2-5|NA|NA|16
TGTGCCAGTAGTATCCCGGGGGGCGCAGGCGGAGAGACCCAGTACTTC
CASSIPGGAGGETQYF
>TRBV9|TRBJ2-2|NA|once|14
TGTGCCAGCAGCCCCATCACGGACACCGGGGAGCTGTTTTTT
CASSPITDTGELFF
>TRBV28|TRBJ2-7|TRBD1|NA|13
TGTGCCAGCAGAACAGGGGGCGTTTACGAGCAGTACTTC
CASRTGGVYEQYF
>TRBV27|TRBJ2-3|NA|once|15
TGTGCCAGCAGTTTAAAAGGGGGGGGCACAGATACGCAGTATTTT
CASSLKGGGTDTQYF
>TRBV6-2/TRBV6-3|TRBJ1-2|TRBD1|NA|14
TGTGCCAGCAGCCGGGACAGGGGATACTATGGCTACACCTTC
CASSRDRGYYGYTF